Listed below are T cell receptor beta chains from one sample, sequenced in a study of cytomegalovirus exposure and HLA in healthy donors. TCRdb's copy holds only in-frame clones and misses some; the assay was immunoSEQ multiplex PCR. The sample shows 130,000 to 150,000 clones, roughly 73% of them seen only once. The sequenced sample consisted of PBMCs. These receptors were collected from a human donor in good health. Both conserved end residues are part of each CDR3. The order of the fields is clone size, J gene, V gene, CDR3 length, D gene, CDR3 protein, CDR3 DNA. D genes are given only for firm matches. Clone size is stated in some rows and not others, as once, few, many or a class when expanded.

. | TRBJ2-3 | TRBV9 | 15 | TRBD2 | CASSVVGGSPDTQYF | TGTGCCAGCAGCGTAGTCGGCGGGAGCCCAGATACGCAGTATTTT
few | TRBJ2-6 | TRBV6-1 | 15 | TRBD2 | CASTSGDSGANVLTF | TGTGCCAGCACTAGCGGGGATTCTGGGGCCAACGTCCTGACTTTC
. | TRBJ2-1 | TRBV6-6 | 13 | . | CASSYTPTSEQFF | TGTGCCAGCAGTTACACCCCAACTAGTGAGCAGTTCTTC
. | TRBJ2-7 | TRBV27 | 16 | . | CASSLTPGLGYYEQYF | TGTGCCAGCAGTTTAACTCCGGGACTGGGATATTACGAGCAGTACTTC
. | TRBJ2-5 | TRBV5-1 | 15 | TRBD1 | CASSLAGQGPVTQYF | TGCGCCAGCAGCTTGGCCGGACAGGGCCCGGTGACCCAGTACTTC
. | TRBJ1-1 | TRBV19 | 13 | . | CASINRGRTEAFF | TGTGCCAGTATCAATAGGGGGAGAACTGAAGCTTTCTTT
. | TRBJ2-7 | TRBV6-1 | 14 | . | CASSGLQGGYEQYF | TGTGCCAGCAGTGGTTTACAGGGTGGATACGAGCAGTACTTC
. | TRBJ2-7 | TRBV4-1 | 17 | TRBD2 | CASSQVVPSGKGGEQYF | TGCGCCAGCAGCCAAGTGGTTCCTAGCGGAAAGGGAGGCGAGCAGTACTTC
few | TRBJ1-1 | TRBV11-3 | 14 | . | CASSLGARGTEAFF | TGTGCCAGCAGCTTAGGAGCAAGGGGCACTGAAGCTTTCTTT
. | TRBJ2-5 | TRBV18 | 14 | TRBD1 | CASSPPDREETQYF | TGTGCCAGCTCACCACCGGACAGGGAAGAGACCCAGTACTTC
. | TRBJ1-2 | TRBV4-1 | 18 | TRBD1 | CASSQGPQGQHPSLGYTF | TGCGCCAGCAGCCAAGGGCCCCAGGGACAGCACCCTTCTCTTGGCTACACCTTC
. | TRBJ2-4 | TRBV19 | 14 | . | CASSLGEAKNIQYF | TGTGCCAGTAGTCTCGGGGAAGCCAAAAACATTCAGTACTTC
. | TRBJ2-1 | TRBV27 | 14 | . | CASSLSQGRNEQFF | TGTGCCAGCAGTTTATCCCAGGGTAGGAATGAGCAGTTCTTC
. | TRBJ1-5 | TRBV15 | 14 | . | CATSRSISNQPQHF | TGTGCCACCAGCAGATCCATTTCCAATCAGCCCCAGCATTTT
. | TRBJ1-1 | TRBV4-1 | 13 | . | CASSQDVRVRAFF | TGCGCCAGCAGCCAAGACGTGAGGGTGAGAGCTTTCTTT
. | TRBJ1-1 | TRBV29-1 | 11 | . | CSVDEGGEAFF | TGCAGCGTTGATGAAGGGGGTGAAGCTTTCTTT
. | TRBJ2-3 | TRBV6-1 | 17 | TRBD1 | CASSVDYSGQGRYTQYF | TGTGCCAGCAGTGTGGATTATTCGGGACAGGGTCGATATACGCAGTATTTT
. | TRBJ1-1 | TRBV5-6 | 13 | . | CASSMTGWTEAFF | TGTGCCAGCAGCATGACAGGTTGGACTGAAGCTTTCTTT
. | TRBJ1-1 | TRBV19 | 13 | . | CASTRPGGAEAFF | TGTGCCAGTACCCGCCCGGGTGGCGCTGAAGCTTTCTTT
. | TRBJ1-2 | TRBV9 | 13 | . | CASSPNQGYGYTF | TGTGCCAGCAGCCCCAATCAGGGGTATGGCTACACCTTC
. | TRBJ1-6 | TRBV5-1 | 14 | TRBD1 | CASSLEGAGSPLHF | TGCGCCAGCAGCTTGGAGGGGGCCGGTTCACCCCTCCACTTT
. | TRBJ1-1 | TRBV9 | 15 | . | CASSVDGGANTEAFF | TGTGCCAGCAGCGTAGATGGGGGGGCCAACACTGAAGCTTTCTTT
. | TRBJ2-5 | TRBV4-1 | 14 | . | CASSPGVHQETQYF | TGCGCCAGCAGCCCGGGAGTCCACCAAGAGACCCAGTACTTC
. | TRBJ1-2 | TRBV7-9 | 14 | . | CASSLPDSGYGYTF | TGTGCCAGCAGCCTACCGGACAGTGGCTATGGCTACACCTTC
few | TRBJ2-5 | TRBV5-5 | 16 | TRBD1 | CASSPRTGGFQETQYF | TGTGCCAGCAGCCCAAGGACAGGGGGCTTCCAAGAGACCCAGTACTTC
. | TRBJ2-1 | TRBV6-5 | 15 | TRBD2 | CASSYSNLAGGSRFF | TGTGCCAGCAGTTACTCGAACCTAGCGGGGGGTAGTCGGTTCTTC
. | TRBJ2-3 | TRBV4-1 | 15 | TRBD2 | CASSQKGLDPDTQYF | TGCGCCAGCAGCCAAAAGGGACTAGACCCAGATACGCAGTATTTT
. | TRBJ2-2 | TRBV27 | 15 | . | CASSFTLGGTGELFF | TGTGCCAGCAGTTTTACGTTGGGGGGCACCGGGGAGCTGTTTTTT
. | TRBJ2-3 | TRBV30 | 12 | TRBD1 | CASYRGTDTQYF | TGTGCCTCCTACAGGGGTACAGATACGCAGTATTTT
. | TRBJ1-3 | TRBV4-1 | 19 | . | CASSQEGKREGSSGNTIYF | TGCGCCAGCAGCCAAGAGGGAAAAAGGGAAGGGAGCTCTGGAAACACCATATATTTT
. | TRBJ2-2 | TRBV29-1 | 14 | . | CSVVVQTNTGELFF | TGCAGCGTTGTGGTACAGACGAACACCGGGGAGCTGTTTTTT
. | TRBJ2-2 | TRBV5-1 | 14 | . | CASKRQESTGELFF | TGCGCCAGCAAAAGACAGGAATCCACCGGGGAGCTGTTTTTT
. | TRBJ2-5 | TRBV5-6 | 16 | TRBD2 | CASSPRLAGSRETQYF | TGTGCCAGCAGCCCACGACTAGCGGGGAGTCGAGAGACCCAGTACTTC
. | TRBJ1-1 | TRBV28 | 14 | . | CASSSPGLNTEAFF | TGTGCCAGCAGCTCCCCAGGTTTGAACACTGAAGCTTTCTTT
. | TRBJ2-2 | TRBV2 | 16 | TRBD2 | CASSERSLAGVGELFF | TGTGCCAGCAGTGAAAGGTCACTAGCGGGAGTAGGGGAGCTGTTTTTT
. | TRBJ2-3 | TRBV18 | 16 | . | CASSPPGGDGTDTQYF | TGTGCCAGCTCACCACCGGGGGGTGACGGCACAGATACGCAGTATTTT
. | TRBJ2-7 | TRBV9 | 15 | TRBD1 | CASSPKTGAPYEQYF | TGTGCCAGCAGCCCTAAGACAGGGGCCCCCTACGAGCAGTACTTC
. | TRBJ1-2 | TRBV19 | 14 | TRBD1 | CASSSGQGNYGYTF | TGTGCCAGTAGCTCGGGACAGGGGAACTATGGCTACACCTTC
few | TRBJ2-3 | TRBV6-5 | 16 | . | CASSSRGLTGTDTQYF | TGTGCCAGCAGTTCTAGGGGACTCACGGGGACAGATACGCAGTATTTT
. | TRBJ2-1 | TRBV2 | 16 | TRBD1 | CASSGRTGGVWGEQFF | TGTGCCAGCAGTGGGAGGACAGGCGGAGTCTGGGGTGAGCAGTTCTTC